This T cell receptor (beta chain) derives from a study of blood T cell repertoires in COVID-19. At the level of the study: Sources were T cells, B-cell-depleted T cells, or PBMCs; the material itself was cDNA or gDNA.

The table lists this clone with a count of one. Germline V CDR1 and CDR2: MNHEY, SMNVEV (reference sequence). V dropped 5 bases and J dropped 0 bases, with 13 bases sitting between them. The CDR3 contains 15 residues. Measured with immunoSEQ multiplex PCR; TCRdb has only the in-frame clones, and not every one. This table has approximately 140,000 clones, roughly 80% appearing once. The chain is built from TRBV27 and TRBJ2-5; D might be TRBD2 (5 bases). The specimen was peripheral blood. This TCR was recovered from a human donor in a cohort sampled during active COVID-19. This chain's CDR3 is CASSPGVPNQETQYF. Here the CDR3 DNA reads TGTGCCAGCAGTCCCGGGGTCCCCAACCAAGAGACCCAGTACTTC.